This T cell receptor beta chain stems from a study of blood T cells in healthy people across ages. Notes on the study in general: Donors of long life had a larger count of naive CD4+ cells and greater diversity than aged donors.

V was trimmed by 0 bases and J by 0 bases, leaving 10 bases between them. Per germline, CDR1 SGDLS and CDR2 YYNGEE. This CDR3 has 15 residues. This clonotype has just a few counts. The antigen is undetermined. Primers used in a second PCR of about 6 to 12 cycles were a sample-barcoded 5' primer and a J-beta primer mix. TCRdb re-called the 5' RACE reads through MiXCR, storing one row per CDR3 protein. The sample records around 1.5 million distinct CDR3 sequences, roughly 32% being singletons. This chain links TRBV9 with TRBJ2-7; D may match TRBD1 or TRBD2 (5 bases each). Sequencing used blood. This TCR was recovered from a woman aged 25 to 45 in good health. The CDR3 loop reads CASSVEAGSSYEQYF. The DNA of the CDR3 is TGTGCCAGCAGCGTAGAGGCAGGGAGCTCCTACGAGCAGTACTTC.